The 30 T cell receptor beta chains below all came from one sample that was sequenced in a study of T cell responses to AZD1222 COVID-19 vaccine. Data came from immunoSEQ multiplex PCR; TCRdb stores just in-frame clones and leaves some out. The sample holds about 180,000 clones, 80% to 95% seen once. Sequences were derived from peripheral blood, sampled 28 days after the second dose of the MenACWY control vaccine. Receptors originate from an adult who received the MenACWY meningococcal vaccine as a control.

The chain carries TRBV11-2 and TRBJ1-2, with 8 positions matching TRBD1. CDR1 is SGHAT and CDR2 is FQNNGV in the germline V gene. V lost 5 bases to trimming and J lost 4 bases; unmatched junction nucleotides: 3. This CDR3 spans 13 amino acids. The DNA of the CDR3 is TGTGCCAGCAGCCAGGACAGGGCCTATGGCTACACCTTC. It specifies CASSQDRAYGYTF.

The V call is TRBV5-1, the J call TRBJ1-2; D gene uncertain. Trimming shortened V by 0 bases and J by 4 bases, and 7 bases separated the two germline ends. Germline-derived CDR1 and CDR2 are SGHRS and YFSETQ. The CDR3 is 13 amino acids. For the CDR3, the DNA is TGCGCCAGCAGCTTGGAGCGGACCTATGGCTACACCTTC. Its protein is CASSLERTYGYTF. The full variable domain, in which reference TRBV5-1 and TRBJ1-2 provide the parts outside the CDR3, is KAGVTQTPRYLIKTRGQQVTLSCSPISGHRSVSWYQQTPGQGLQFLFEYFSETQRNKGNFPGRFSGRQFSNSRSEMNVSTLELGDSALYLCASSLERTYGYTFGSGTRLTVV.

This chain connects TRBV18 to TRBJ2-7; 13 bases line up with TRBD2. The germline gives CDR1 KGHSH, CDR2 LQKENI. J lost 4 bases, V lost 3 bases, and 9 bases had no gene match. The CDR3 is made up of 17 amino acids. CDR3: CASSPSRTSGGTYEQYF. The CDR3 DNA reads TGTGCCAGCTCACCTTCTAGGACTAGCGGGGGAACATACGAGCAGTACTTC.

V usage is TRBV6-5 and J usage is TRBJ1-1; D possibly corresponds to TRBD1 (5 bases). Between the trimmed V and J ends, which lost 1 base and 8 bases, there was a span of 11 bases. Germline-derived CDR1 and CDR2 are MNHEY and SVGAGI. The CDR3 covers 13 residues. CDR3 sequence (DNA): TGTGCCAGCAGTTACTACAGGATGAGCGAAGCTTTCTTT. This gives the protein CASSYYRMSEAFF.

This chain links TRBV9 with TRBJ2-3, with D possibly being TRBD1 (6 bases). CDR1 and CDR2 (germline): SGDLS, YYNGEE. V was clipped by 3 bases and J by 4 bases, with 15 bases between them. CDR3 size: 15 residues. The CDR3 here is CASSDDRTEADTQYF. The CDR3 DNA is TGTGCCAGCAGCGATGACCGGACAGAGGCAGATACGCAGTATTTT.

The chain has TRBV30 and TRBJ2-2, with D possibly matching TRBD2 (5 bases). This CDR3 is built from 12 residues. Germline loops: CDR1 GTSNPN, CDR2 SVGIG (reference sequence). Trimming took 3 bases from V and 7 from J, leaving 9 bases between them. The CDR3 region has the DNA TGTGCCTGGAGGAGGGATCACGGGGAGCTGTTTTTT. This gives the protein CAWRRDHGELFF.

This clone was seen a few times. Written as DNA, the CDR3 is TGTGCCAGTAGTCACCGTCCCGGGACAGGGGATCTGGGATTTAATCAGCCCCAGCATTTT. This sequence encodes CASSHRPGTGDLGFNQPQHF. The chain employs TRBV19 and TRBJ1-5; 10 nucleotides match TRBD1. This CDR3 spans 20 amino acids. CDR1 and CDR2 from the germline V gene are LNHDA and SQIVND (reference sequence). V shed 5 bases and J 4 bases; nucleotides not matched to a gene: 20.

The V call is TRBV27, the J call TRBJ2-1, with D perhaps TRBD1 (6 bases). Trimming took off 5 bases at V and 4 bases at J, with 12 bases between the two ends. This CDR3 has 14 residues. Germline CDR1 and CDR2: MNHEY and SMNVEV (reference sequence). DNA for the CDR3: TGTGCCAGCAGTCGGGCAGGGGCTTACAATGAGCAGTTCTTC. It yields the protein CASSRAGAYNEQFF.

The chain links TRBV5-6 to TRBJ1-2; 9 bases are shared with TRBD1. Looked up from germline, CDR1 is SGHDT and CDR2 is YYEEEE. V lost 2 bases and J lost 8; bases outside the gene matches: 10. The CDR3 spans 15 residues. Written as DNA, the CDR3 is TGTGCCAGCAGCTTAGTAGGGACAGGGCTCTTCGGCTACACCTTC. It yields the protein CASSLVGTGLFGYTF. Looking up the rest from reference TRBV5-6 and TRBJ1-2 gives the full variable domain: DAGVTQSPTHLIKTRGQQVTLRCSPKSGHDTVSWYQQALGQGPQFIFQYYEEEERQRGNFPDRFSGHQFPNYSSELNVNALLLGDSALYLCASSLVGTGLFGYTFGSGTRLTVV.

The gene calls are TRBV5-1 and TRBJ1-4, with D perhaps matching TRBD1 (5 bases). This CDR3 is 14 amino acids long. Germline CDR1 is SGHRS and CDR2 is YFSETQ. Trimming removed 0 bases from V and 8 bases from J, with 11 bases in between. CDR3 residues: CASSLGGRNEKLFF. Here the CDR3 DNA reads TGCGCCAGCAGCTTGGGGGGCCGGAACGAAAAACTGTTTTTT.

The V call is TRBV30, the J call TRBJ1-6; D remains ambiguous. The CDR3 covers 13 residues. The ends were cut back, 7 bases at V and 4 bases at J, with 11 bases in the middle. Germline CDR1 is GTSNPN and CDR2 is SVGIG (reference sequence). CDR3 DNA: TGTGCCTTTGACGTCAATTATAATTCACCCCTCCACTTT. Residues: CAFDVNYNSPLHF.

The chain combines TRBV6-2 or TRBV6-3 with TRBJ2-7; possible D gene TRBD2, 7 bases. From germline, CDR1 is MNHEY and CDR2 SVGEGT. The CDR3 length is 12 residues. Trimming cost V 4 bases and J 7 bases, with 11 bases left between them. Written as DNA, the CDR3 is TGTGCCAGCAGTTCCAGGGGAGGGGAGCAGTACTTC. This encodes CASSSRGGEQYF.

This rearrangement joins TRBV28 to TRBJ1-2; no firm D call. Looked up from germline, CDR1 is MDHEN and CDR2 is SYDVKM. V gave up 5 bases and J gave up 8 bases, with 12 bases separating them. The CDR3 covers 12 residues. CDR3 region: CASSTQRVGYTF. In DNA, the CDR3 is TGTGCCAGCAGTACCCAAAGGGTCGGCTACACCTTC.

The CDR3: CASSLRAGTAVDQYF. The CDR3 DNA follows: TGTGCCAGCAGCCTTAGGGCCGGGACAGCTGTTGACCAGTACTTC. The J gene is TRBJ2-5, the V gene TRBV7-2, with 7 bases that match TRBD1. The CDR3 extends over 15 amino acids. With V trimmed by 5 bases and J by 10 bases, 16 bases remained unmatched. The V gene's germline CDR1 is SGHTA and CDR2 FQGNSA.

The chain combines TRBV19 with TRBJ1-5; TRBD1 matches 8 bases. Per germline, CDR1 LNHDA and CDR2 SQIVND (reference sequence). The CDR3 has 15 amino acids. The J segment lost 6 bases and the V segment lost 3 bases, leaving 7 bases of the junction unmatched. The CDR3 region is CASSIWGQARQPQHF. For the CDR3, the DNA is TGTGCCAGTAGTATTTGGGGACAGGCTCGTCAGCCCCAGCATTTT.

The chain joins TRBV5-4 to TRBJ1-6, with unresolved D. The CDR3 is made up of 15 amino acids. Germline V gene lookup returns CDR1 SGHNT and CDR2 YYREEE (reference sequence). Between the trimmed V and J ends, which lost 4 bases and 6 bases, there was a span of 14 bases. CDR3 sequence (DNA): TGTGCCAGCAGCGCCTACAGCCGGACTAATTCACCCCTCCACTTT. It yields the protein CASSAYSRTNSPLHF.

V is TRBV18 and J is TRBJ1-3; 8 bases agree with TRBD1. CDR1 and CDR2 (germline): KGHSH, LQKENI. This CDR3 comprises 15 residues. Trimming took 3 bases from V and 4 from J; bases not matched to a gene: 5. For the CDR3, the DNA is TGTGCCAGCTCACCGGACAGGGCGTCCGGAAACACCATATATTTT. This translates into CASSPDRASGNTIYF. The variable domain in full, with the rest retrieved from reference TRBV18 and TRBJ1-3, is NAGVMQNPRHLVRRRGQEARLRCSPMKGHSHVYWYRQLPEEGLKFMVYLQKENIIDESGMPKERFSAEFPKEGPSILRIQQVVRGDSAAYFCASSPDRASGNTIYFGEGSWLTVV.

The rearrangement links TRBV14 to TRBJ1-5; D might be TRBD1 (5 bases). Trimming stripped 1 base from V and 3 bases from J, with 10 bases between. Germline V gene lookup returns CDR1 SGHDN and CDR2 FVKESK. The CDR3 contains 15 residues. In DNA, the CDR3 is TGTGCCAGCAGCCAAGCCGGGGGGACCAATCAGCCCCAGCATTTT. This sequence encodes CASSQAGGTNQPQHF.

The chain couples TRBV2 to TRBJ2-4, with a tentative D call TRBD1 (6 bases). Trimming left V 8 bases short and J 9 bases short, with 17 bases between. The CDR3 contains 13 residues. Germline-derived CDR1 and CDR2 are SNHLY and FYNNEI. CDR3 coding DNA: TGTGCCAGCGCGTCGGGACACCCGGGCATTCAGTACTTC. Translated, it gives CASASGHPGIQYF.

The chain employs TRBV7-8 and TRBJ1-3, with TRBD1 matching 10 bases. V trimming: 4 bases; J trimming: 3 bases; junction bases outside the gene matches: 3. Germline values: CDR1 SGHVS, CDR2 FQNEAQ. This CDR3 is built from 15 residues. This CDR3 reads CASSSGQGNGNTIYF. CDR3 DNA: TGTGCCAGCAGCTCGGGACAGGGGAATGGAAACACCATATATTTT.

This rearrangement joins TRBV4-1 to TRBJ2-5; weak D call: TRBD1 (6 bases). Between the trimmed V and J ends, which lost 0 bases and 5 bases, there was a span of 13 bases. The germline CDR1 and CDR2 sequences are MGHRA and YSYEKL. The CDR3 spans 15 residues. The CDR3 DNA is TGCGCCAGCAGCCAAGATACAGGGTCTTACGAGACCCAGTACTTC. It codes for CASSQDTGSYETQYF.

The V call is TRBV4-1, the J call TRBJ1-5; D ambiguous. V was clipped by 4 bases and J by 1 base, with 8 bases between them. There are 14 residues in the CDR3. Germline-derived CDR1 and CDR2 are MGHRA and YSYEKL. CDR3 DNA: TGCGCCAGCAGCCCCCAATTGAGCAATCAGCCCCAGCATTTT. Residues: CASSPQLSNQPQHF.

The chain is built from TRBV6-5 and TRBJ1-2, with TRBD1 matching 9 bases. The CDR3 spans 14 residues. The J segment lost 9 bases and the V segment lost 5 bases, leaving 10 bases of the junction unmatched. Germline values: CDR1 MNHEY, CDR2 SVGAGI. The CDR3 DNA reads as TGTGCCAGCAGTAGGACCGGGACAGGGAATAGCTACACCTTC. Its translation is CASSRTGTGNSYTF.

V and J are TRBV6-5 and TRBJ2-7, with 10 bases that match TRBD1. V dropped 9 bases and J dropped 5; count of bases not matched to a gene: 10. Germline V gene data show CDR1 as MNHEY and CDR2 as SVGAGI. The CDR3 totals 14 residues. In DNA, the CDR3 is TGTGCCAGTTCTCGGGACAGGGGCATGAACGAGCAGTACTTC. Translation gives CASSRDRGMNEQYF.

This chain joins TRBV19 and TRBJ2-2; either TRBD1 or TRBD2 may supply D (5 bases each). Germline CDR1 and CDR2: LNHDA and SQIVND (reference sequence). The CDR3 spans 13 residues. V lost 1 base, J lost 6 bases, and 6 bases lay in between. CDR3 nucleotide sequence: TGTGCCAGTAGTATAGGGGGGTCCGGGGAGCTGTTTTTT. It specifies CASSIGGSGELFF.

This clone was seen only once. The chain employs TRBV7-2 and TRBJ1-5, with D hard to call. V was trimmed by 0 bases and J by 4 bases, leaving 10 bases between them. Germline CDR1 reads SGHTA; CDR2 reads FQGNSA. The CDR3 length is 15 residues. DNA of the CDR3: TGTGCCAGCAGCTTAGCGGCAGCGGGGAATCAGCCCCAGCATTTT. This translates into CASSLAAAGNQPQHF.

This chain links TRBV6-5 with TRBJ1-2, with TRBD1 as a possible D gene (5 bases). CDR1 is MNHEY and CDR2 is SVGAGI in the germline V gene. This CDR3 has 16 amino acids. Deletions cut 4 bases from V and 3 bases from J, with 18 bases between. In DNA form, the CDR3 reads TGTGCCAGCAGTTCTACTCCGGACACCCTTTACTATGGCTACACCTTC. Translated: CASSSTPDTLYYGYTF.

The gene calls are TRBV13 and TRBJ2-1; tentative D call: TRBD2 (6 bases). This CDR3 comprises 16 residues. The germline V gene encodes CDR1 PRHDT and CDR2 FYEKMQ (reference sequence). The V gene lost 4 bases and the J gene lost 7 bases, with 20 bases spanning the gap. CDR3 protein: CASSSLALEGWNEQFF. The CDR3 region has the DNA TGTGCCAGCAGCTCCCTAGCGCTGGAGGGATGGAATGAGCAGTTCTTC.

The gene calls are TRBV4-2 and TRBJ1-2; D perhaps matches TRBD1 (5 bases). V gave up 0 bases and J gave up 8 bases, with 19 bases separating them. CDR1 is LGHNA, CDR2 YNFKEQ, per germline. This CDR3 has 16 amino acids. The CDR3 sequence: CASSQDPGQQAGGYTF. As DNA, the CDR3 is TGTGCCAGCAGCCAAGATCCAGGGCAGCAGGCGGGGGGCTACACCTTC.

The chain recombines TRBV25-1 with TRBJ1-2; D is perhaps TRBD1 (6 bases). Germline CDR1 is MGHDK and CDR2 is SYGVNS. The CDR3 totals 14 residues. With 2 bases removed from V and 6 bases from J, the gap between germline ends came to 13 bases. This CDR3 is CASSENTGSDGYTF. In DNA, the CDR3 is TGTGCCAGCAGTGAAAATACAGGGTCGGATGGCTACACCTTC.